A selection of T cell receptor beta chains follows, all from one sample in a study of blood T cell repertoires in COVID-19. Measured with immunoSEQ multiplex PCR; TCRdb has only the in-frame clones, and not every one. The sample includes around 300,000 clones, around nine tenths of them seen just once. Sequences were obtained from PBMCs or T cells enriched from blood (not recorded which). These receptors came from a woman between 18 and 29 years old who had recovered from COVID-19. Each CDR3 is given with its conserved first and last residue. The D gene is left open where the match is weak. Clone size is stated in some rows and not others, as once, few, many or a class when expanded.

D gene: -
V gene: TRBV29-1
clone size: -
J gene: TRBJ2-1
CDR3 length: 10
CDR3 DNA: TGCAGACTAGATTCCGGTGAGCAGTTCTTC
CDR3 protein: CRLDSGEQFF

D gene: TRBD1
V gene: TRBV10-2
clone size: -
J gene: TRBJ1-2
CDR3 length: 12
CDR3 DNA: TGCGCCAGTTGCAGGGGGAACTATGGCTACACCTTC
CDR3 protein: CASCRGNYGYTF

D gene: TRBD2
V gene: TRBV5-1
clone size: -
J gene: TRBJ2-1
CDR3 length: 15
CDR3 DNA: TGCGCCAGCAGCTTGGGTCCTAGCGGGAATAATGAGCAGTTCTTC
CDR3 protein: CASSLGPSGNNEQFF

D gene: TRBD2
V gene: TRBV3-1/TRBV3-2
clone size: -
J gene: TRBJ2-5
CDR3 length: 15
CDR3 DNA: TGTGCCAGCAGCCAAGCTTCGGGAGGGGTAGAGACCCAGTACTTC
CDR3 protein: CASSQASGGVETQYF

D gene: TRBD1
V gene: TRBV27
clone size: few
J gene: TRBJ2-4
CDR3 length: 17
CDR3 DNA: TGTGCCAGCAGTCCCGGGACAGGGGGCGCAGCCAAAAACATTCAGTACTTC
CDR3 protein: CASSPGTGGAAKNIQYF

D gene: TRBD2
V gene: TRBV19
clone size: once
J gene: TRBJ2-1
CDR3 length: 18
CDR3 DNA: TGTGCCAGTAGTCCTTTTAGGGCGGGAGGGCCATCCTACAATGAGCAGTTCTTC
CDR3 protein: CASSPFRAGGPSYNEQFF

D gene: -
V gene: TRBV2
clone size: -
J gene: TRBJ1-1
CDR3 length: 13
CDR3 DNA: TGTGCCAGCAGTGTCAGGATGAACACTGAAGCTTTCTTT
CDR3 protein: CASSVRMNTEAFF

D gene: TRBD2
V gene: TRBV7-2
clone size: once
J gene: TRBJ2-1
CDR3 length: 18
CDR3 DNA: TGTGCCAGCAGCTTAGAACTGACTAGCGGGGGTCCTCCTAATGAGCAGTTCTTC
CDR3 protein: CASSLELTSGGPPNEQFF

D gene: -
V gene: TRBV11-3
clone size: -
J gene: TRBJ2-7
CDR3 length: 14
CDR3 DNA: TGTGCCAGCAGCTTATTTGGGACAAACTACGAGCAGTACTTC
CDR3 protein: CASSLFGTNYEQYF

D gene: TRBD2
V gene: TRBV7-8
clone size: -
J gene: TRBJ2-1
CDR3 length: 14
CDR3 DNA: TGTGCCAGCAGCCCCCGGGACTATTTCAATGAGCAGTTCTTC
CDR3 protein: CASSPRDYFNEQFF

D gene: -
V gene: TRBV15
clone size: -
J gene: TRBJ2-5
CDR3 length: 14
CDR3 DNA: TGTGCCACCAGCCCCGGACTATCAGAAGAGACCCAGTACTTC
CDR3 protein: CATSPGLSEETQYF

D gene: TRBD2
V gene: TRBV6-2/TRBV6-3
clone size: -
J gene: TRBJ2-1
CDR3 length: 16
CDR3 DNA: TGTGCCAGCAGTCGAAGACTAGCGGGGGCCTACAATGAGCAGTTCTTC
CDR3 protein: CASSRRLAGAYNEQFF

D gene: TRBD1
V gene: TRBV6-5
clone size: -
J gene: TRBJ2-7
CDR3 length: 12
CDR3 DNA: TGTGCCAGCAGAGGACAGGGCGGCGAGCAGTACTTC
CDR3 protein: CASRGQGGEQYF

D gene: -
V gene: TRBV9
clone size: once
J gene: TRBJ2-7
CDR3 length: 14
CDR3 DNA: TGTGCCAGCAGCGTTGAGGGAAGCTCCTACGAGCAGTACTTC
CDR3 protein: CASSVEGSSYEQYF

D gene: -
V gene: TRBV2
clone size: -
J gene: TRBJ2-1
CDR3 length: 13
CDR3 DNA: TGTGCCAGCAGTGTGACAGGATACAATGAGCAGTTCTTC
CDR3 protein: CASSVTGYNEQFF

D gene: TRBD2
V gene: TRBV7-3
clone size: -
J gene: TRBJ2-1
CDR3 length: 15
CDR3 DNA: TGTGCCAGCAGCCCGCGGGAGGGCCTTAACAATGAGCAGTTCTTC
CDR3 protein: CASSPREGLNNEQFF

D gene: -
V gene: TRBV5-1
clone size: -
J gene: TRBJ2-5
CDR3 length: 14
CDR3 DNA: TGCGCCAGCAGCGAGGACATGGTACAAGAGACCCAGTACTTC
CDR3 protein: CASSEDMVQETQYF

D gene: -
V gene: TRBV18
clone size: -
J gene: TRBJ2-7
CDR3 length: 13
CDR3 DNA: TGTGCCAGCTCCCCTCTGGGCACCTACGAGCAGTACTTC
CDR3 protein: CASSPLGTYEQYF

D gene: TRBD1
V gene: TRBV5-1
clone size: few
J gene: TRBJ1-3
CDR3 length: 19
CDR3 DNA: TGCGCCAGCAGCCCCCGTCCGCAGGGGGATTCTCTCTCTGGAAACACCATATATTTT
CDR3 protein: CASSPRPQGDSLSGNTIYF

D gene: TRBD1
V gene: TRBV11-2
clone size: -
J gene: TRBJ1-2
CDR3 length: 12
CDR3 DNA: TGTGCCTCGAGGACAGGGGGCCTTGGCTACACCTTC
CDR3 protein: CASRTGGLGYTF

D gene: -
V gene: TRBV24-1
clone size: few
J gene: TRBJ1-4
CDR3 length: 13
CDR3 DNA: TGTGCCCTCCGAATAACAGGATCTGAAAAACTGTTTTTT
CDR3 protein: CALRITGSEKLFF

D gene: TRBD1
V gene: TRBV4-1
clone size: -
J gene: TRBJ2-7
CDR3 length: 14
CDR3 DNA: TGCGCCAGCAGCCACCCGGGACAGTCCTACGAGCAGTACTTC
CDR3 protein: CASSHPGQSYEQYF

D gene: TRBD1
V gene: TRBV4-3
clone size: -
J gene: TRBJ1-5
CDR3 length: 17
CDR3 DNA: TGCGCCAGCAGCCAAGATCTGGGACAGGGGGGTAATCAGCCCCAGCATTTT
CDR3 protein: CASSQDLGQGGNQPQHF

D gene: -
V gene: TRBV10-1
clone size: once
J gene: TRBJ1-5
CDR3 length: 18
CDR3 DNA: TGCGCCAGCAGTGAGGGATTGTCCGGACACAGGAGGGATCAGCCCCAGCATTTT
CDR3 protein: CASSEGLSGHRRDQPQHF

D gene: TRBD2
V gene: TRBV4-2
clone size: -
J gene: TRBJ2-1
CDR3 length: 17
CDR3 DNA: TGTGCCAGCAGCCAAGATCCCGGACTAGCGGGCTACAATGAGCAGTTCTTC
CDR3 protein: CASSQDPGLAGYNEQFF

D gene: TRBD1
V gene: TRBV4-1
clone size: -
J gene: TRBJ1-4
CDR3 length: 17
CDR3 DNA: TGCGCCAGCAGCCAACCTACACAGGGGAGGTCTAATGAAAAACTGTTTTTT
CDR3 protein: CASSQPTQGRSNEKLFF

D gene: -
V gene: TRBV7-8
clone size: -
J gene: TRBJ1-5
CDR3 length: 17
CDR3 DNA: TGTGCCAGCAGCTTAGCGCTACGGCCGGGGGGCAATCAGCCCCAGCATTTT
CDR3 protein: CASSLALRPGGNQPQHF

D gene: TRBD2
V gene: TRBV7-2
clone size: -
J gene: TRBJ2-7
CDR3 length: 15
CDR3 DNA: TGTGCCAGCAGCTCCCCCAGCGGGGGTTTCTACGAGCAGTACTTC
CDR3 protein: CASSSPSGGFYEQYF

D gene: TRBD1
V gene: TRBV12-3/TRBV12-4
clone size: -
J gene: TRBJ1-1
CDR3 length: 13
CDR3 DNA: TGTGCCAGCAGCCGACAGGGGGCCTCTGAAGCTTTCTTT
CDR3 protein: CASSRQGASEAFF

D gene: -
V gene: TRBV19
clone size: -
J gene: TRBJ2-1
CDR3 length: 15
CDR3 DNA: TGTGCCAGTAGTCCCGGAGGCGGGGATGTAAATGAGCAGTTCTTC
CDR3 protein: CASSPGGGDVNEQFF

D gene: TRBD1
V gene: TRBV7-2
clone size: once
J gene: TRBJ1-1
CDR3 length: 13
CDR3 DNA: TGTGCCAGCAGCTTAGGACAGGGCACTGAAGCTTTCTTT
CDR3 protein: CASSLGQGTEAFF

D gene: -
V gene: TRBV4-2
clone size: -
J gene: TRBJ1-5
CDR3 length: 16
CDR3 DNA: TGTGCCAGCAGCCAAGGAAGGCGAACAGGGTCCCAGCCCCAGCATTTT
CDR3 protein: CASSQGRRTGSQPQHF

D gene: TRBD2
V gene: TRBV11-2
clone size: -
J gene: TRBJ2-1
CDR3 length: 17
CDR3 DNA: TGTGCCAGCAGCTTAAACCGCGGGGGTAGCTCCTACAATGAGCAGTTCTTC
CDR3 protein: CASSLNRGGSSYNEQFF

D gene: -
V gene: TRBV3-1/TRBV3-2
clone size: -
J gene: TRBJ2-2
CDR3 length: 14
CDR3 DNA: TGTGCCAGCAGCCAAACACCGAACACCGGGGAGCTGTTTTTT
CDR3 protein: CASSQTPNTGELFF

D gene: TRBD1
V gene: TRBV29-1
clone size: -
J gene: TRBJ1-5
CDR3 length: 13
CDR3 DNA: TGCAGCGTGGGGACAGGGTACAATCAGCCCCAGCATTTT
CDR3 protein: CSVGTGYNQPQHF

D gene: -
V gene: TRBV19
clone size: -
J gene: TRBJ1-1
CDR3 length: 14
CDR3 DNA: TGTGCCAGTAGTATAGGGGGGCAGAACACTGAAGCTTTCTTT
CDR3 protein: CASSIGGQNTEAFF

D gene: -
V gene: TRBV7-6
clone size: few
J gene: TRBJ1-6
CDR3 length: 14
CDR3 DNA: TGTGCCAGCAGCTTGATGTTAGAGGGTTCACCCCTCCACTTT
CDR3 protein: CASSLMLEGSPLHF

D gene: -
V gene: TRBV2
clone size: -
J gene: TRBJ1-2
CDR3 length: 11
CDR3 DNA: TGTGCCAGCAAGTCTGGAGATGGCTACACCTTC
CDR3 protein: CASKSGDGYTF

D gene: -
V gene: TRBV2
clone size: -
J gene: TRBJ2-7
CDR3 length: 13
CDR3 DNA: TGTGCCAGCAGGTTCGGGGGACTCTACGAGCAGTACTTC
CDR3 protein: CASRFGGLYEQYF

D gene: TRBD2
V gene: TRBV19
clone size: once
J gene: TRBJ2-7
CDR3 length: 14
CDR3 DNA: TGTGCCAGTAGTATCCGGGAGGGCCAGTACGAGCAGTACTTC
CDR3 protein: CASSIREGQYEQYF

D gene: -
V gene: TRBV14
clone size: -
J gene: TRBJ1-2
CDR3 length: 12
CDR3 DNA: TGTGCCAGCAGCCAAGTTCCTCATGGCTACACCTTC
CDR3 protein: CASSQVPHGYTF

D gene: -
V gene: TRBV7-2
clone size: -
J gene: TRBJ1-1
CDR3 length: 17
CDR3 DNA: TGTGCCAGCAGCCTTCGACCCAGCTGGGAGGGGAGGACTGAAGCTTTCTTT
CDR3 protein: CASSLRPSWEGRTEAFF

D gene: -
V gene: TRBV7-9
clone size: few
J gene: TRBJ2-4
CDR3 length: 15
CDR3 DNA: TGTGCCAGCAGCCTTACCGACAGGGCCAAAAACATTCAGTACTTC
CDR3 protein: CASSLTDRAKNIQYF

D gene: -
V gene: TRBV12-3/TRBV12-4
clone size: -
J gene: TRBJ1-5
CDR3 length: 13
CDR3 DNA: TGTGCCAGCAGTTTTGGACAGAATCAGCCCCAGCATTTT
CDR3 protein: CASSFGQNQPQHF

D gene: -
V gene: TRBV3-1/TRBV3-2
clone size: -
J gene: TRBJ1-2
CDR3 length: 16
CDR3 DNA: TGTGCCAGCAGCCAAGATGGAGGACAGCCTAACTATGGCTACACCTTC
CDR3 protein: CASSQDGGQPNYGYTF

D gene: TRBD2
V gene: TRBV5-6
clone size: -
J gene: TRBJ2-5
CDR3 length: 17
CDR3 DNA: TGTGCCAGCAGCTTCCCCTGGGGCAGGGAGGGAGAAGAGACCCAGTACTTC
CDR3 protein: CASSFPWGREGEETQYF

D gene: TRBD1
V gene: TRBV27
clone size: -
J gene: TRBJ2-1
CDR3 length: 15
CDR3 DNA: TGTGCCAGCAGGCGACCGGGACAGGGTAAGGATCAGCAGTTCTTC
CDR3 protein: CASRRPGQGKDQQFF

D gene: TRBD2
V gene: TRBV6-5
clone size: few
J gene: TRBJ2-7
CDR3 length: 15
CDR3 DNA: TGTGCCAGCAGCCTGACTAGCGGAGAGACCTACGAGCAGTACTTC
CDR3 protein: CASSLTSGETYEQYF

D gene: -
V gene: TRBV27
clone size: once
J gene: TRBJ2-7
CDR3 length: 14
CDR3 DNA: TGTGCCAGCAGTTTAAAAGCGTACTCCTACGAGCAGTACTTC
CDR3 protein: CASSLKAYSYEQYF

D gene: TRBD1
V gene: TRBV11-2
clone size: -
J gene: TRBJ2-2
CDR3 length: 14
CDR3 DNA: TGTGCCAGCAGCCAGACAGGGAGCACCGGGGAGCTGTTTTTT
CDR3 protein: CASSQTGSTGELFF